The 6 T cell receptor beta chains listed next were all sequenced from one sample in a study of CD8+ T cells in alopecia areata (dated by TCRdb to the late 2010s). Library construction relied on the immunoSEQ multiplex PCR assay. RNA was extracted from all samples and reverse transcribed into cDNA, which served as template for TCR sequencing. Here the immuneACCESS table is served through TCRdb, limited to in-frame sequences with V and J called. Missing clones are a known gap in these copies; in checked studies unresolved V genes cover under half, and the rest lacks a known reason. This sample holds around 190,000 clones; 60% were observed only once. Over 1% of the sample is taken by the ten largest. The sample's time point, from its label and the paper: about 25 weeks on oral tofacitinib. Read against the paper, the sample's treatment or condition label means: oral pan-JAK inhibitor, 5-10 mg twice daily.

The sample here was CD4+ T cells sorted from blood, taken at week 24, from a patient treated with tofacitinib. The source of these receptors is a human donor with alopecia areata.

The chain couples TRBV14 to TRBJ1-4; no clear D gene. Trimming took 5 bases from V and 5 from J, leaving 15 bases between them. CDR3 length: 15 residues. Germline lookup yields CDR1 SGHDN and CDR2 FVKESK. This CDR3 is CASSFSRGGNEKLFF. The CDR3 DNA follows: TGTGCCAGCAGCTTTTCACGAGGAGGAAATGAAAAACTGTTTTTT.

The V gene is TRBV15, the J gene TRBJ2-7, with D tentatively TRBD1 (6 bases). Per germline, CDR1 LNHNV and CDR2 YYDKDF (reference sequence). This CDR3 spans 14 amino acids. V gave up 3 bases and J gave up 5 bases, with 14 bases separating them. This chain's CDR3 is CATSSRQARNEQYF. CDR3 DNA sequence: TGTGCCACCAGCAGCAGACAGGCTCGGAACGAGCAGTACTTC.

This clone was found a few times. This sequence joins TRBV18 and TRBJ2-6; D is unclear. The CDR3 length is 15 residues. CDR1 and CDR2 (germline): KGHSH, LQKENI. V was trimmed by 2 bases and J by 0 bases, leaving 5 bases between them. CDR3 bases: TGTGCCAGCTCACCAGCGATCTCTGGGGCCAACGTCCTGACTTTC. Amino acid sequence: CASSPAISGANVLTF.

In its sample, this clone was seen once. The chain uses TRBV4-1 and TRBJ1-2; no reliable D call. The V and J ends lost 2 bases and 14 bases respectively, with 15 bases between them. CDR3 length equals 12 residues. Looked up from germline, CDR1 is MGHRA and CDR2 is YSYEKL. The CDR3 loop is CASSQTQTTLTF. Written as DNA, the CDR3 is TGCGCCAGCAGCCAAACACAGACGACCTTAACCTTC.

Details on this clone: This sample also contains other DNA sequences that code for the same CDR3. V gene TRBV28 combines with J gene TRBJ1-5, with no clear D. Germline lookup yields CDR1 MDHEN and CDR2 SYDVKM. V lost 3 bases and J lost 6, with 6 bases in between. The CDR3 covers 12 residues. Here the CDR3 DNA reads TGTGCCAGCAGTTTCTCACGTCAGCCCCAGCATTTT. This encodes CASSFSRQPQHF. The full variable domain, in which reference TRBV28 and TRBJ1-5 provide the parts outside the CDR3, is DVKVTQSSRYLVKRTGEKVFLECVQDMDHENMFWYRQDPGLGLRLIYFSYDVKMKEKGDIPEGYSVSREKKERFSLILESASTNQTSMYLCASSFSRQPQHFGDGTRLSIL.

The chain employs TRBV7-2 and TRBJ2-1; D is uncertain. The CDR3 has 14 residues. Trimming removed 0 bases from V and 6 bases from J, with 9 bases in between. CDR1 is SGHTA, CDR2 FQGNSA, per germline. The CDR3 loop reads CASSLASPINEQFF. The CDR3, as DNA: TGTGCCAGCAGCTTAGCCTCCCCCATCAATGAGCAGTTCTTC.